This TCR beta chain was sequenced in a study of OX40 agonist ivuxolimab in advanced cancers. Study summary: Three patients, one with hepatocellular carcinoma and two with cutaneous melanoma, responded partially.

About this clone: The antigen is unknown.

This CDR3 has 18 residues. Germline CDR1 and CDR2: MGHRA and YSYEKL. Trimming pared 0 bases from V and 6 bases from J, leaving 22 bases between. The study, taken as a whole, reports: CD4+ and CD8+ blood T cells expanded clonally by week 6 at 0.1 to 3.0 mg/kg. Low normalized clonal expansion also occurred in some nonresponding patients.

Profiling relied on immunoSEQ multiplex PCR, and the TCRdb table lists in-frame clones only, not all of them. The data show 50,000 or so clones, with approximately 88% seen just once and around 12% held by the top ten. The sequence derives from an adult with an advanced solid tumor such as melanoma, head and neck, liver or kidney cancer. The V call is TRBV4-1, the J call TRBJ2-3, with D perhaps matching TRBD2 (7 bases). Source: CD4+ or CD8+ T cells sorted from blood, taken in a trial of the OX40 agonist ivuxolimab. The CDR3 DNA is TGCGCCAGCAGCCAAGAGGGCCTGGGGGCGGGAGTCCCGGATACGCAGTATTTT. It specifies CASSQEGLGAGVPDTQYF.